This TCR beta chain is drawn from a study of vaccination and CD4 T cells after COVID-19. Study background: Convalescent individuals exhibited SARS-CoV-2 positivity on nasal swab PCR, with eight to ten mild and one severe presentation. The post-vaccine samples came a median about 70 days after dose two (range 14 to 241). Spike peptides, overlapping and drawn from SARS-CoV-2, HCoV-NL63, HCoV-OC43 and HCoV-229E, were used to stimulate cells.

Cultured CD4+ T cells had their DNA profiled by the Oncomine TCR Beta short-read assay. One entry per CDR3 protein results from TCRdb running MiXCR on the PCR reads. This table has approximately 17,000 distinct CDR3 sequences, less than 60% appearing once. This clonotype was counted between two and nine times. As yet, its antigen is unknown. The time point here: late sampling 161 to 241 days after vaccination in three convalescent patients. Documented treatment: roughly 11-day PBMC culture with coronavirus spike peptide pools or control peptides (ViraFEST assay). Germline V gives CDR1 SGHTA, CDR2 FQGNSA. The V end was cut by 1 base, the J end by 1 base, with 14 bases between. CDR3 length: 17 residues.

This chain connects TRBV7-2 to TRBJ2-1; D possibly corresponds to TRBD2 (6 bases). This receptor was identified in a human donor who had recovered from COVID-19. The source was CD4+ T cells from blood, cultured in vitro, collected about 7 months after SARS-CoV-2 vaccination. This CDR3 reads CASSLGGLLGSYNEQFF. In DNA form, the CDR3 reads TGTGCCAGCAGCTTAGGGGGACTTCTAGGGTCCTACAATGAGCAGTTCTTC.